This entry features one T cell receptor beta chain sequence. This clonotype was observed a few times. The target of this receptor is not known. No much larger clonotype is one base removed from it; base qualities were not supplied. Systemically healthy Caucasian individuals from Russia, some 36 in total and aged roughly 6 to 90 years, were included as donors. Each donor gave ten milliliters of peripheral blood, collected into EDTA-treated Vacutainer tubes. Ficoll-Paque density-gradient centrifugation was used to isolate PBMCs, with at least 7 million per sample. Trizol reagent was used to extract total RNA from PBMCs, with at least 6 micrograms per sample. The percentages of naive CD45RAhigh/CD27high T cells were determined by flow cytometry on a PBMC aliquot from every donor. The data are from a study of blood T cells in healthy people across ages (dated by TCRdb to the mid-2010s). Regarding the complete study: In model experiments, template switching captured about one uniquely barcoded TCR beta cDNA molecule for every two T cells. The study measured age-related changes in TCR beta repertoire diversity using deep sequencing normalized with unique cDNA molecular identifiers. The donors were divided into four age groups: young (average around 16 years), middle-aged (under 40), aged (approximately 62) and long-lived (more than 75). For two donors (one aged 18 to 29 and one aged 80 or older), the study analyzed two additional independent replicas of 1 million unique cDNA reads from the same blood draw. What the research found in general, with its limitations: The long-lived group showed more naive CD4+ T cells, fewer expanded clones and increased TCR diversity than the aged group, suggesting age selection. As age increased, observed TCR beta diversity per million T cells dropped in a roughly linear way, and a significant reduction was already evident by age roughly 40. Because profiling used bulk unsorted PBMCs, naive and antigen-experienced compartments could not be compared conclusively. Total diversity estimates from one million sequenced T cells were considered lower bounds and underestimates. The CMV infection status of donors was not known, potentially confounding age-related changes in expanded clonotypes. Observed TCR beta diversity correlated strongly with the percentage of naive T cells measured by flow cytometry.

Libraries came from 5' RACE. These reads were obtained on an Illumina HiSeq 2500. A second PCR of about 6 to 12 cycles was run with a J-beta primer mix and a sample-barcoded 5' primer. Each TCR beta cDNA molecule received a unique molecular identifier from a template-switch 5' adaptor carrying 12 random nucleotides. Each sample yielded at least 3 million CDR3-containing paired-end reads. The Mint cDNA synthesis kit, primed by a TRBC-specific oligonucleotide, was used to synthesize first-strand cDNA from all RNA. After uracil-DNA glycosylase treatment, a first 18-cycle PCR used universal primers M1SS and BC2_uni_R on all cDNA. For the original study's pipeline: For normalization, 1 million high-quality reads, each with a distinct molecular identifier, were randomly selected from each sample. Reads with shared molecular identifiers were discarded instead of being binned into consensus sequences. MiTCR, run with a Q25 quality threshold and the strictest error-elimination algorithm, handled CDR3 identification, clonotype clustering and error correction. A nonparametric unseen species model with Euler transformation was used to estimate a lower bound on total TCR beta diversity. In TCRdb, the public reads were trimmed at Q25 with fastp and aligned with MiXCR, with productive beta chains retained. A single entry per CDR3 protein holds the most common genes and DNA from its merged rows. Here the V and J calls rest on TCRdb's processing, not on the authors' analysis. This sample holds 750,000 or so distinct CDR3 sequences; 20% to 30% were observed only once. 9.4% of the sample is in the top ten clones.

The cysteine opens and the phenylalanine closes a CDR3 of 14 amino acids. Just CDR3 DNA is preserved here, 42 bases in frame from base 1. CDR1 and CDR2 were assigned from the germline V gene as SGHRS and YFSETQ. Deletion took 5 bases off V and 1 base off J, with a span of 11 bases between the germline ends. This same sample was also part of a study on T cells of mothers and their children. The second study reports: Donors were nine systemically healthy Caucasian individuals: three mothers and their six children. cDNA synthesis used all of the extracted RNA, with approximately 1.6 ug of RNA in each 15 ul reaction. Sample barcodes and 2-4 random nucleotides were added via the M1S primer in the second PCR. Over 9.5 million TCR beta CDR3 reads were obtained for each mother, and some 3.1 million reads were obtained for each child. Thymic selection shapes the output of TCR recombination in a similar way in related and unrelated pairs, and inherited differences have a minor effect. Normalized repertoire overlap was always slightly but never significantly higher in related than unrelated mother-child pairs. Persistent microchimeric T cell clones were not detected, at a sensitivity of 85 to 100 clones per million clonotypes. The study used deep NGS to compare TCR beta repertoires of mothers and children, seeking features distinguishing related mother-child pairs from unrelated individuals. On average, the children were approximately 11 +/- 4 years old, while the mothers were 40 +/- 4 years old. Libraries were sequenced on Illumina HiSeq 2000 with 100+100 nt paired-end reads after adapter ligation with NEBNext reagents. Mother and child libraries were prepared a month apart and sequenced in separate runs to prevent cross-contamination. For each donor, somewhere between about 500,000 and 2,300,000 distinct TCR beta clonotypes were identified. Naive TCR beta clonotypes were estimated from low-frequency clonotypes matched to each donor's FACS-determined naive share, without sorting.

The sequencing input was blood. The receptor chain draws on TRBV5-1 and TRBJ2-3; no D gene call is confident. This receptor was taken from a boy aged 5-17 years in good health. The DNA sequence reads TGCGCCAGCAGGGAACGGCCCGGCACAGATACGCAGTATTTT. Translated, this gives CASRERPGTDTQYF.